The subject of this entry is one T cell receptor beta chain. These data belong to a study of blood T cell repertoires in COVID-19. Generated by immunoSEQ multiplex PCR, the TCRdb table keeps only in-frame clones and is missing some. Here the sample spans 290,000 or so clones, roughly 80% being singletons. The sequence came from a middle-aged man who had been exposed to COVID-19. The sequenced sample consisted of PBMCs or T cells enriched from blood (not recorded which).

For the CDR3, the DNA is TGTGCCATCAGACTAGGACAGGGGTGGTCAGATACGCAGTATTTT. Amino acid sequence: CAIRLGQGWSDTQYF. This chain links TRBV10-3 with TRBJ2-3, with 9 positions matching TRBD1. Germline V gene sequence: CDR1 ENHRY, CDR2 SYGVKD. CDR3 length: 15 amino acids. With V trimmed by 6 bases and J by 4 bases, 8 bases remained unmatched.